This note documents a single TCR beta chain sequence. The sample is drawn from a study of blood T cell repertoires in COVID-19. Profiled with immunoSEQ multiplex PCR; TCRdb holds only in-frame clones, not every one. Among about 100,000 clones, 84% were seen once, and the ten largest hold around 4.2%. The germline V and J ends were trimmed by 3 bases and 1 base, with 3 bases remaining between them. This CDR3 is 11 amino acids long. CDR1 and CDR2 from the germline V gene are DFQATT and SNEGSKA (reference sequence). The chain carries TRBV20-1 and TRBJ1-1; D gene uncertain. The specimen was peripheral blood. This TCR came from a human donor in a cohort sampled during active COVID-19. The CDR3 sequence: CSASWNTEAFF. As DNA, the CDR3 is TGCAGTGCTAGCTGGAACACTGAAGCTTTCTTT.